Presented here are 24 T cell receptor beta chains from one specimen sequenced in a study of early T cells in non-severe SARS-CoV-2 infection. TCRdb re-analysed the 5' RACE reads in MiXCR, keeping a single row per CDR3 protein. The table records under 95,000 distinct CDR3 sequences, about 12% of them present only once. Sequencing used whole blood. These receptors originate from an adult who was a healthcare worker with PCR-confirmed SARS-CoV-2 infection or an uninfected control (not recorded which).

The V call is TRBV7-8, the J call TRBJ1-5; no firm D call. Germline loops: CDR1 SGHVS, CDR2 FQNEAQ. The CDR3 has 14 residues. V lost 4 bases and J lost 0, with 7 bases in between. In nucleotides, the CDR3 is TGTGCCAGCAGCTGGCGGAATAGCAATCAGCCCCAGCATTTT. This codes for CASSWRNSNQPQHF.

This clonotype was seen many times. The V gene is TRBV7-9, the J gene TRBJ2-2; 7 bases line up with TRBD2. CDR3 length: 15 amino acids. J gave up 6 bases and V 1 base, and 5 bases lay outside the gene matches. The germline V gene encodes CDR1 SEHNR and CDR2 FQNEAQ (reference sequence). Here the CDR3 DNA reads TGTGCCAGCAGCTTAGGCGGGGGAGGCGCCGGGGAGCTGTTTTTT. The encoded protein is CASSLGGGGAGELFF. Full variable domain (remainder filled in from reference TRBV7-9 and TRBJ2-2): DTGVSQNPRHKITKRGQNVTFRCDPISEHNRLYWYRQTLGQGPEFLTYFQNEAQLEKSRLLSDRFSAERPKGSFSTLEIQRTEQGDSAMYLCASSLGGGGAGELFFGEGSRLTVL.

This clonotype appeared many times. Written as DNA, the CDR3 is TGTGCCTGGAGTGGGGGAGGCCTGGGGGGAGATACGCAGTATTTT. It codes for CAWSGGGLGGDTQYF. V usage is TRBV30 and J usage is TRBJ2-3, with TRBD2 as a possible D gene (6 bases). V lost 1 base and J lost 5, with 16 bases in between. This CDR3 spans 15 amino acids. Germline V gene lookup returns CDR1 GTSNPN and CDR2 SVGIG (reference sequence).

The table lists this clonotype with a few counts. The chain joins TRBV20-1 to TRBJ1-5; D unresolved. The length of the CDR3 is 15 residues. Germline V gives CDR1 DFQATT, CDR2 SNEGSKA (reference sequence). V lost 2 bases, J lost 6 bases, and 17 bases lay in between. CDR3 sequence (DNA): TGCAGTGCTAGAAAAGCAGGAGACCGAAGTCAGCCCCAGCATTTT. It is translated as CSARKAGDRSQPQHF.

This clonotype showed up just a few times. The chain carries TRBV12-3 or TRBV12-4 and TRBJ2-3, with 11 bases fitting TRBD2. V was clipped by 7 bases and J by 2 bases; unmatched bases: 8. The CDR3 covers 16 residues. CDR3 residues: CASTMGTSGNTDTQYF. The CDR3 DNA reads TGTGCCAGCACCATGGGGACTAGCGGAAACACAGATACGCAGTATTTT.

This sequence joins TRBV10-1 and TRBJ2-7; weak D call: TRBD2 (5 bases). Trimming stripped 0 bases from V and 2 bases from J, with 11 bases between. This CDR3 region has 15 residues. The germline gives CDR1 WNHNN, CDR2 SYGVQD (reference sequence). The CDR3: CASSESIRGAYEQYF. The CDR3 nucleotides are TGCGCCAGCAGTGAGTCGATTCGGGGTGCCTACGAGCAGTACTTC.

This clonotype occurred a few times. The gene calls are TRBV20-1 and TRBJ2-1; 13 bases align to TRBD2. V dropped 3 bases and J dropped 6; count of bases not matched to a gene: 5. CDR1 is DFQATT and CDR2 is SNEGSKA in the germline V gene (reference sequence). CDR3 length equals 15 residues. Here the CDR3 DNA reads TGCAGTGCTAGCCGACTAGCGGGAGGTTTCAATGAGCAGTTCTTC. Translating it yields CSASRLAGGFNEQFF.

V usage is TRBV6-1 and J usage is TRBJ2-7; 10 nucleotides agree with TRBD2. CDR1 is MNHNS and CDR2 is SASEGT in the germline V gene. The CDR3 contains 15 residues. V shed 6 bases and J 0 bases; nucleotides not matched to a gene: 5. DNA for the CDR3: TGTGCCAGCAGCCAAGCGGGAGGGTACTCCTACGAGCAGTACTTC. This encodes CASSQAGGYSYEQYF.

This clonotype was detected many times. The rearrangement joins TRBV5-1 to TRBJ2-7; D is unresolved. Trimming left V 4 bases short and J 5 bases short, with 16 bases between. Germline CDR1 and CDR2: SGHRS and YFSETQ. The CDR3 runs 14 residues. The DNA for the CDR3 is TGCGCCAGCAGCCTAGGACGCCTCAACGACGAGCAGTACTTC. Its translation is CASSLGRLNDEQYF.

This clonotype has just a few counts. The chain employs TRBV28 and TRBJ2-5; 10 positions match TRBD1. Trimming cost V 1 base and J 4 bases; bases outside gene matches: 3. The V gene's germline CDR1 is MDHEN and CDR2 SYDVKM. The CDR3 totals 15 residues. Written as DNA, the CDR3 is TGTGCCAGCAGTTTATATGGACAGGGGGGAGAGACCCAGTACTTC. Translated, it gives CASSLYGQGGETQYF.

This clonotype was detected many times. The V call is TRBV25-1, the J call TRBJ1-2; D uncertain. Germline V gene data show CDR1 as MGHDK and CDR2 as SYGVNS. The CDR3 covers 13 residues. The V gene lost 6 bases and the J gene lost 4 bases, with 12 bases spanning the gap. The CDR3: CASRMDGRYGYTF. DNA of the CDR3: TGTGCCAGCAGGATGGACGGACGCTATGGCTACACCTTC.

V gene TRBV7-9 combines with J gene TRBJ1-1, with TRBD1 as a possible D gene (5 bases). This CDR3 contains 14 residues. Germline CDR1 and CDR2: SEHNR and FQNEAQ (reference sequence). Trimming left V 3 bases short and J 4 bases short, with 12 bases between. The CDR3 coding sequence is TGTGCCAGCAGCTTGACACTGGGGACCACTGAAGCTTTCTTT. Protein sequence: CASSLTLGTTEAFF.

This clonotype was seen only a few times. The chain is built from TRBV18 and TRBJ2-7, with D unclear. CDR1 and CDR2 (germline): KGHSH, LQKENI. The CDR3 has 14 amino acids. Between the trimmed V and J ends, which lost 2 bases and 3 bases, there was a span of 11 bases. CDR3 sequence reads: CASSPGGTLYEQYF. The CDR3 nucleotides read TGTGCCAGCTCACCAGGCGGTACCCTCTACGAGCAGTACTTC.

This clonotype was seen repeatedly, ten times or more. This sequence joins TRBV7-6 and TRBJ1-5, with 7 bases fitting TRBD1. The germline CDR1 and CDR2 sequences are SGHVS and FNYEAQ. The CDR3 sequence is 14 residues long. V trimming: 0 bases; J trimming: 7 bases; junction bases outside the gene matches: 3. The CDR3 sequence: CASSLAGGSQPQHF. The CDR3 DNA reads as TGTGCCAGCAGCTTAGCAGGGGGCAGCCAGCCCCAGCATTTT.

In its sample, this clonotype was seen a few times. The V call is TRBV29-1, the J call TRBJ1-1; D is ambiguous. CDR3 size: 13 residues. The ends were cut back, 4 bases at V and 7 bases at J, with 16 bases in the middle. The germline gives CDR1 SQVTM, CDR2 ANQGSEA. The CDR3 sequence: CSVGRDTAFEAFF. The CDR3 nucleotides are TGCAGCGTTGGACGAGACACAGCGTTTGAAGCTTTCTTT. Looking up the rest from reference TRBV29-1 and TRBJ1-1 gives the full variable domain: SAVISQKPSRDICQRGTSLTIQCQVDSQVTMMFWYRQQPGQSLTLIATANQGSEATYESGFVIDKFPISRPNLTFSTLTVSNMSPEDSSIYLCSVGRDTAFEAFFGQGTRLTVV.

This clonotype was counted at least ten times. The gene calls are TRBV18 and TRBJ2-1; 12 bases match TRBD2. Trimming cost V 3 bases and J 0 bases; bases outside gene matches: 9. CDR3 length equals 19 residues. Germline assignment: CDR1 KGHSH and CDR2 LQKENI. CDR3 amino acids: CASSPGTSGPTSSYNEQFF. The CDR3 DNA follows: TGTGCCAGCTCACCTGGGACTAGCGGGCCTACGAGCTCCTACAATGAGCAGTTCTTC.

This clonotype was seen many times. The CDR3, as DNA: TGTGCCAGCAGCCAAGAGGCCAGGGGCGGAAACACTGAAGCTTTCTTT. It yields the protein CASSQEARGGNTEAFF. This rearrangement joins TRBV3-1 to TRBJ1-1, with D possibly matching TRBD1 (6 bases). Deletions cut 0 bases from V and 2 bases from J, with 13 bases between. The CDR3 runs to 16 residues. Germline V CDR1 and CDR2: LGHDT, YNNKEL (reference sequence).

This clonotype showed up many times. The chain combines TRBV11-3 with TRBJ2-6, with TRBD2 identical over 7 bases. V was clipped by 5 bases and J by 0 bases; unmatched bases: 7. There are 17 residues in the CDR3. Germline CDR1 SGHNT, CDR2 YENEEA. CDR3 protein: CASSPGGGGSGANVLTF. CDR3 coding DNA: TGTGCCAGCAGCCCAGGAGGCGGGGGCTCTGGGGCCAACGTCCTGACTTTC.

This clonotype came up many times. The chain combines TRBV20-1 with TRBJ2-1; TRBD2 might be the D (6 bases). There are 13 residues in the CDR3. V lost 6 bases to trimming and J lost 3 bases, with 12 bases between them. Germline V gene sequence: CDR1 DFQATT, CDR2 SNEGSKA (reference sequence). DNA of the CDR3: TGCAGTGCAAGACTAGAGGGCTACAATGAGCAGTTCTTC. Its translation: CSARLEGYNEQFF.

This clonotype was observed at least ten times. This rearrangement joins TRBV24-1 to TRBJ2-1, with D possibly TRBD1 on 5 matching bases. Germline V gene data show CDR1 as KGHDR and CDR2 as SFDVKD. The CDR3 runs 16 residues. V was shortened by 9 bases and J by 4 bases, with 21 bases between the two germline ends. In DNA form, the CDR3 reads TGTGCCACCGGGGCAGGTTCCGTAAGTTGGTACAATGAGCAGTTCTTC. As protein: CATGAGSVSWYNEQFF.

The chain joins TRBV20-1 to TRBJ2-1, with D maybe TRBD2 (6 bases). Germline CDR1 DFQATT, CDR2 SNEGSKA (reference sequence). Between the trimmed V and J ends, which lost 1 base and 8 bases, there was a span of 18 bases. This CDR3 is 15 amino acids long. The CDR3 region is CSARAGRESLYEQFF. The CDR3 nucleotides are TGCAGTGCTAGAGCAGGCCGGGAGTCGCTCTATGAGCAGTTCTTC.

This clonotype was counted ten times or more. The V and J genes are TRBV20-1 and TRBJ1-4, with D unresolved. Per germline, CDR1 DFQATT and CDR2 SNEGSKA (reference sequence). This CDR3 is built from 16 residues. V shed 5 bases and J shed 5 bases, with 21 bases lying between them. The CDR3 spells CSAVPTGVYRNEKLFF. The CDR3 DNA reads as TGCAGTGCTGTCCCCACTGGGGTGTATCGAAATGAAAAACTGTTTTTT.

Only a few counts were recorded for this clonotype. This chain joins TRBV10-1 and TRBJ2-5; no clear D gene. This CDR3 has 13 amino acids. Germline values: CDR1 WNHNN, CDR2 SYGVQD (reference sequence). V lost 4 bases to trimming and J lost 3 bases, with 9 bases between them. CDR3: CASSGAGKETQYF. In DNA, the CDR3 is TGCGCCAGCAGTGGAGCTGGAAAAGAGACCCAGTACTTC.

This clonotype showed up just a few times. The chain is built from TRBV6-5 and TRBJ2-3, with unresolved D. Germline V lookup: CDR1 MNHEY, CDR2 SVGAGI. The CDR3 runs 12 residues. The V end lost 6 bases, the J end lost 3 bases, and 7 bases lay between the germline ends. As DNA, the CDR3 is TGTGCCAGCAGGAACGGGACAGATACGCAGTATTTT. This translates into CASRNGTDTQYF.